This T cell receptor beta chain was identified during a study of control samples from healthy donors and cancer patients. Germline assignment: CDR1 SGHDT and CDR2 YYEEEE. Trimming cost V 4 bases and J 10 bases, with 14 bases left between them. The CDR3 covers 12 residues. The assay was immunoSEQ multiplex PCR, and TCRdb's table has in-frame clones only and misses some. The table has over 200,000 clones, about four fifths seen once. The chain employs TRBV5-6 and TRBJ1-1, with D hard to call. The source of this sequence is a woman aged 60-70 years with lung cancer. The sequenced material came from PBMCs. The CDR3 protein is CASSVEGRAAFF. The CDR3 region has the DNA TGTGCCAGCAGCGTGGAGGGTCGGGCAGCTTTCTTT.